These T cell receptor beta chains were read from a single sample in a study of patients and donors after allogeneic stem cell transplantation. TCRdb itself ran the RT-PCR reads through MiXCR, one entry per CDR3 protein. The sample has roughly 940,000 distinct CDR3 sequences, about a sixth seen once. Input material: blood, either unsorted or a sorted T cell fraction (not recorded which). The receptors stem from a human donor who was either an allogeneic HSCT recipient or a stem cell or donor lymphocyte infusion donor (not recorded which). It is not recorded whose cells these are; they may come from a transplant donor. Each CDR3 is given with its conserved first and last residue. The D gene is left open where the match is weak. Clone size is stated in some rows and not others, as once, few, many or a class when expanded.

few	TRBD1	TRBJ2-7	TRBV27	CASSSLPGDRGNEQYF	TGTGCCAGCAGTTCCTTACCGGGAGACAGGGGCAACGAGCAGTACTTC
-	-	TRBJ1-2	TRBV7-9	CASTNSAGVTYGYTF	TGTGCCAGCACAAACTCGGCAGGGGTTACCTATGGCTACACCTTC
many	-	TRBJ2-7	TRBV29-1	CSVERGYEQYF	TGCAGCGTTGAAAGGGGCTACGAGCAGTACTTC
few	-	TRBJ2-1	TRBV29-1	CSVEGTGYNEQFF	TGCAGCGTTGAGGGGACTGGCTACAATGAGCAGTTCTTC
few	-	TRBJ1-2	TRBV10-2	CASSERDYGYTF	TGCGCCAGCAGTGAGCGGGATTATGGCTACACCTTC
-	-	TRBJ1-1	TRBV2	CASSEGPRGTEAFF	TGTGCCAGCAGTGAAGGGCCCCGGGGAACTGAAGCTTTCTTT
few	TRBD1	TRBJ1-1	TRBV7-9	CASSSVGGQLMNTEAFF	TGTGCCAGCAGCTCTGTCGGGGGACAGCTTATGAACACTGAAGCTTTCTTT
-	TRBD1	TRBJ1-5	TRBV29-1	CSVSGQGRNQPQHF	TGCAGCGTTTCCGGACAGGGCCGCAATCAGCCCCAGCATTTT
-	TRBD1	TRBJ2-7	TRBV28	CASSPTTGAYEQYF	TGTGCCAGCAGTCCGACGACAGGGGCCTACGAGCAGTACTTC
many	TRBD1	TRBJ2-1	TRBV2	CASSGGQGTWYEQFF	TGTGCCAGCAGTGGAGGACAGGGGACGTGGTATGAGCAGTTCTTC
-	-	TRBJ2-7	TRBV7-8	CASSLAGAGWAYEQYF	TGTGCCAGCAGCTTAGCAGGGGCGGGGTGGGCCTACGAGCAGTACTTC
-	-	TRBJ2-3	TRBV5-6	CASSLARGSATDTQYF	TGTGCCAGCAGCTTGGCCCGGGGGTCCGCCACAGATACGCAGTATTTT
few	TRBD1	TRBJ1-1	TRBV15	CATSRVFGTGESEAFF	TGTGCCACCAGCAGAGTGTTTGGTACAGGGGAATCTGAAGCTTTCTTT
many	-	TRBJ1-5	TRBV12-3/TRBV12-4	CASSLYRDSNQPQHF	TGTGCCAGCAGTTTATACAGGGATAGCAATCAGCCCCAGCATTTT
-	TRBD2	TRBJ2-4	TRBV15	CATSGGKSGSLYF	TGTGCCACCAGCGGGGGCAAAAGCGGGAGCCTGTACTTC
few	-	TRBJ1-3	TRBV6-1	CASSPARGGGNTIYF	TGTGCCAGCAGTCCCGCCAGGGGAGGAGGAAACACCATATATTTT
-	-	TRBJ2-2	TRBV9	CASSVGGSDTGELFF	TGTGCCAGCAGCGTAGGGGGGAGTGACACCGGGGAGCTGTTTTTT
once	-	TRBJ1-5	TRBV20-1	CSARQGYGNQPQHF	TGCAGTGCTAGACAGGGGTACGGCAATCAGCCCCAGCATTTT
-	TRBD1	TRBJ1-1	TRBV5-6	CASSSVPGQGSNTEAFF	TGTGCCAGCAGCTCGGTCCCGGGACAGGGGTCGAACACTGAAGCTTTCTTT
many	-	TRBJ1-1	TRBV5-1	CASSLEARASTEAFF	TGCGCCAGCAGCTTGGAAGCGCGTGCCAGTACTGAAGCTTTCTTT
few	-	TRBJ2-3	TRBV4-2	CASSQGGKTVDTQYF	TGTGCCAGCAGCCAAGGGGGCAAAACCGTGGATACGCAGTATTTT
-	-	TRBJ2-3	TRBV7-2	CASSQGFAGWGTDTQYF	TGTGCCAGCAGCCAGGGGTTCGCAGGGTGGGGCACAGATACGCAGTATTTT
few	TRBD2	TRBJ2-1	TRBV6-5	CASSYSRTSANNEQFF	TGTGCCAGCAGTTACTCCCGGACTAGCGCGAACAATGAGCAGTTCTTC
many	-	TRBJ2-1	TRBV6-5	CASSYGGNNEQFF	TGTGCCAGCAGTTACGGCGGAAACAATGAGCAGTTCTTC
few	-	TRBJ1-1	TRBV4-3	CASSQAVGQMNTEAFF	TGCGCCAGCAGCCAAGCGGTAGGACAGATGAACACTGAAGCTTTCTTT
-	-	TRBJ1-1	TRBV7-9	CASSLGNRAQMNTEAFF	TGTGCCAGCAGCTTAGGAAACAGGGCCCAGATGAACACTGAAGCTTTCTTT
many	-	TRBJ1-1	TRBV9	CASSVEQNTEAFF	TGTGCCAGCAGCGTAGAGCAGAACACTGAAGCTTTCTTT
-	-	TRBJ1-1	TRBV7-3	CASSPRPGDEAFF	TGTGCCAGCAGCCCGAGGCCAGGAGACGAAGCTTTCTTT
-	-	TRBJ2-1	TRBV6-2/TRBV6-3	CASSHPVATNGVSHEQFF	TGTGCCAGCTCGCACCCCGTCGCAACTAATGGGGTGAGTCATGAGCAGTTCTTC
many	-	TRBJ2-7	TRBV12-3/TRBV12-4	CASSFRGYEQYF	TGTGCCAGCAGTTTTAGGGGATACGAGCAGTACTTC
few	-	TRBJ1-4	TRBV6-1	CASSPTQGSANEKLFF	TGTGCCAGCAGTCCCACCCAGGGGTCTGCTAATGAAAAACTGTTTTTT
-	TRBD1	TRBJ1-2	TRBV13	CASSSGQEWYGYTF	TGTGCCAGCAGCTCAGGACAGGAGTGGTATGGCTACACCTTC
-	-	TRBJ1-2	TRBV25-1	CASMGRAANGYTF	TGTGCCAGCATGGGAAGGGCAGCGAATGGCTACACCTTC
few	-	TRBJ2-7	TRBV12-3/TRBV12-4	CASSPLDRRGVQYF	TGTGCCAGCAGTCCCCTGGACAGAAGAGGAGTGCAGTACTTC
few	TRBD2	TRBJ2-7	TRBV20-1	CSAFPPGRADEQYF	TGCAGTGCCTTCCCCCCCGGGAGGGCCGACGAGCAGTACTTC
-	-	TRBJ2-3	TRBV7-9	CASSLSPGSIADTQYF	TGTGCCAGCAGCTTAAGTCCAGGGAGTATCGCAGATACGCAGTATTTT
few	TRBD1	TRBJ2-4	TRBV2	CASSEQQGAQNIQYF	TGTGCCAGCAGCGAACAACAGGGGGCGCAAAACATTCAGTACTTC
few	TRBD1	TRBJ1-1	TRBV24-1	CATSDRTGGSAFF	TGTGCCACCAGTGACCGTACAGGGGGCTCAGCTTTCTTT
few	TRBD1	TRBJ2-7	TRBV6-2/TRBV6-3	CASSYSRGTGTYEQYF	TGTGCCAGCAGTTACTCGAGGGGGACAGGCACCTACGAGCAGTACTTC
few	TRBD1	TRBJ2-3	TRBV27	CASNPPGQGTDTQYF	TGTGCCAGCAACCCCCCGGGACAGGGAACAGATACGCAGTATTTT
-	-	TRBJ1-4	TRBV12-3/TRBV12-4	CASAAGINEKLFF	TGTGCCAGCGCGGCAGGGATAAATGAAAAACTGTTTTTT
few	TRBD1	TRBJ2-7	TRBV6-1	CASRPPPGQVSYEQYF	TGTGCCAGCAGGCCACCTCCGGGACAGGTCAGTTACGAGCAGTACTTC
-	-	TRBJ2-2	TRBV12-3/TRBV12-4	CASRSANTGELFF	TGTGCCAGTCGGTCAGCTAACACCGGGGAGCTGTTTTTT
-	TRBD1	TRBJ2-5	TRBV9	CASSVGGQGAETQYF	TGTGCCAGCAGCGTGGGGGGACAGGGGGCAGAGACCCAGTACTTC
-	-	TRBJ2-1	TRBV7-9	CASSPMNHPYNEQFF	TGTGCCAGCAGCCCAATGAACCACCCCTACAATGAGCAGTTCTTC